What follows is one T cell receptor (beta chain) and its context. These data are taken from a study of CD8+CD57+ T cells in acquired aplastic anemia. The CDR3 is 15 residues long. Germline CDR1 reads SGHTA; CDR2 reads FQGNSA. Between the trimmed V and J ends, which lost 3 bases and 2 bases, there was a span of 14 bases. Sequencing was done on patients that had shown CD8+CD57+ cell expansion by flow cytometry. Genomic DNA served as template for TCR beta VDJ and CDR3 profiling. A single record per CDR3 protein comes from TCRdb applying MiXCR to the reads. Found here are 150,000 to 200,000 distinct CDR3 sequences, roughly 48% of them singletons; the top ten hold over 0.95%.

This TCR was sampled from a human donor with aplastic anemia. The rearrangement links TRBV7-2 to TRBJ2-7; the D gene could be TRBD1 or TRBD2 (5 bases each). The specimen sequenced was sorted CD4+, CD8+, or CD8+CD57+ T cells (not recorded which) from PBMCs. CDR3 in amino acids: CASSFTPGSPYEQYF. The CDR3 DNA reads TGTGCCAGCAGCTTCACTCCAGGGAGTCCCTACGAGCAGTACTTC.